This TCR beta chain was retrieved from a study of patients and donors after allogeneic stem cell transplantation. One entry per CDR3 protein, called by TCRdb with MiXCR from the RT-PCR reads. The repertoire holds 98,000 or so distinct CDR3 sequences, roughly 35% seen once, with around 27% in the top ten. Germline lookup yields CDR1 SGHDT and CDR2 YYEEEE. The length of the CDR3 is 14 residues. V trimming: 5 bases; J trimming: 4 bases; junction bases outside the gene matches: 8. This chain links TRBV5-6 with TRBJ1-2; 7 bases align to TRBD1. The TCR comes from a human donor who was either an allogeneic HSCT recipient or a stem cell or donor lymphocyte infusion donor (not recorded which). It is not recorded whose cells these are; they may come from a transplant donor. The sample taken for sequencing was blood, either unsorted or a sorted T cell fraction (not recorded which). The CDR3 is CASRGDRTIYGYTF. CDR3 DNA: TGTGCCAGCAGGGGGGACAGAACGATCTATGGCTACACCTTC.